The rows below give T cell receptor beta chains drawn from one sample of a study of T-cell memory formation after mild COVID-19. Each CDR3 protein is one row after TCRdb ran MiXCR on the 5' RACE reads. The sample consists of over 70,000 distinct CDR3 sequences, about 16% of them appearing once. The sample taken for sequencing was PBMCs or a T cell subset sorted from them (not recorded which). Source of these receptors: a man between 18 and 35 years old who had mild COVID-19 (a few samples of this study predate the infection). Cell type and time point are not known. Each CDR3 is given with its conserved first and last residue. Each record gives: clone size, V gene, D gene, J gene, CDR3 DNA, CDR3 protein. D genes are given only for firm matches. Clone size is shown for a subset of rows, as once, few, many or a class of expanded clone.

few	TRBV12-3/TRBV12-4	TRBD2	TRBJ2-1	TGTGCCAGCAGTTTAGAGGGGGGAACCCCTCTGGTTCTAGCGGGGGGCTACAATGAGCAGTTCTTC	CASSLEGGTPLVLAGGYNEQFF
many	TRBV3-1	.	TRBJ2-5	TGTGCCAGCAGCCAAGACTGGGGATTACAAGAGACCCAGTACTTC	CASSQDWGLQETQYF
few	TRBV27	.	TRBJ2-1	TGTGCCAGCAGTGGAGAGGCAAGCTCCTACAATGAGCAGTTCTTC	CASSGEASSYNEQFF
few	TRBV12-3/TRBV12-4	.	TRBJ2-7	.	CASSSSDYSYEQYF
many	TRBV7-2	.	TRBJ2-1	TGTGCCAGCAGCCCGACTAGGTTCAATGAGCAGTTCTTC	CASSPTRFNEQFF
few	TRBV12-3/TRBV12-4	.	TRBJ2-7	TGTGCCAGCACCCTACAGGGTTCCTACGAGCAGTACTTC	CASTLQGSYEQYF
few	TRBV9	TRBD1	TRBJ2-2	TGTGCCAGCAGCACAGAACCGGGACAGCGGAACACCGGGGAGCTGTTTTTT	CASSTEPGQRNTGELFF
.	TRBV6-2/TRBV6-3	TRBD1	TRBJ2-1	TGTGCCAGCATTCCACCCCGCGGACAGGGAGATGATGGCAATGAGCAGTTCTTC	CASIPPRGQGDDGNEQFF
few	TRBV4-1	.	TRBJ2-7	TGCGCCAGCAGCCAACGGGACTCCTACGAGCAGTACTTC	CASSQRDSYEQYF
few	TRBV12-3/TRBV12-4	TRBD1	TRBJ1-1	TGTGCCAGCAGCCAGGGACAGGGGATTGAAGCTTTCTTT	CASSQGQGIEAFF